Below, 18 T cell receptor beta chains from the same sample are listed, as sequenced in a study of identical twins. TCRdb analysed the 5' RACE reads with MiXCR anew, one entry per CDR3 protein. The sample records 700,000 or so distinct CDR3 sequences, around 8.3% being singletons. These data also formed part of another study, on yellow fever vaccine responses in identical twins.

The sample consisted of PBMCs. The receptor set was obtained from a woman under 30 in good health.

The table lists this clonotype with a few counts. The chain is built from TRBV6-2 or TRBV6-3 and TRBJ2-2; D is ambiguous. V lost 4 bases, J lost 8 bases, and 14 bases lay in between. Germline V gene sequence: CDR1 MNHEY, CDR2 SVGEGT. The CDR3 length is 14 residues. This CDR3 is CASSSQSRWGELFF. The DNA of the CDR3 is TGTGCCAGCAGTTCCCAAAGTCGGTGGGGGGAGCTGTTTTTT.

In this sample, this clonotype turned up a few times. This chain joins TRBV2 and TRBJ2-7; tentatively, D is TRBD1 or TRBD2 (5 bases each). V was trimmed by 6 bases and J by 0 bases, leaving 12 bases between them. CDR1 is SNHLY and CDR2 is FYNNEI in the germline V gene. The CDR3 contains 14 residues. This chain's CDR3 is CASSLRDLSYEQYF. The CDR3 DNA is TGTGCCAGCAGCCTCCGGGACCTCTCCTACGAGCAGTACTTC.

This clonotype was recorded many times. V and J are TRBV29-1 and TRBJ2-7, with 10 bases fitting TRBD1. The CDR3 has 12 amino acids. CDR1 SQVTM and CDR2 ANQGSEA come from the germline V gene. The J segment lost 6 bases and the V segment lost 5 bases, leaving 4 bases of the junction unmatched. The DNA for the CDR3 is TGCAGCGTTCGACAGGGGGCAAGCGAGCAGTACTTC. Translating it yields CSVRQGASEQYF.

This clonotype was counted once. The chain links TRBV4-3 to TRBJ2-7, with 7 bases identical to TRBD1. Trimming took 2 bases from V and 2 from J; bases not matched to a gene: 3. The CDR3 loop spans 14 amino acids. Germline V gives CDR1 LGHNA, CDR2 YSLEER. CDR3 residues: CASSQRTGTYEQYF. CDR3 DNA sequence: TGCGCCAGCAGCCAACGGACAGGTACCTACGAGCAGTACTTC.

This chain links TRBV20-1 with TRBJ2-3; 9 bases are a match to TRBD1. Trimming at V came to 5 bases and at J to 1 base, leaving 7 bases not matched to a gene. The CDR3 has 15 amino acids. Germline-derived CDR1 and CDR2 are DFQATT and SNEGSKA (reference sequence). The CDR3 sequence: CSADGTGHRTDTQYF. The CDR3 DNA reads as TGCAGTGCTGACGGGACAGGGCATCGCACAGATACGCAGTATTTT.

The chain carries TRBV20-1 and TRBJ2-3; D is unclear. Germline V gene sequence: CDR1 DFQATT, CDR2 SNEGSKA (reference sequence). The CDR3 runs 15 residues. The ends were cut back, 0 bases at V and 4 bases at J, with 14 bases in the middle. CDR3 residues: CSARDPRRSPDTQYF. The DNA of the CDR3 is TGCAGTGCTAGAGATCCCCGGCGTAGTCCAGATACGCAGTATTTT.

In this sample, this clonotype turned up a few times. The chain recombines TRBV9 with TRBJ2-3; D assignment may be TRBD1 or TRBD2 (6 bases each). Germline-derived CDR1 and CDR2 are SGDLS and YYNGEE. The CDR3 runs 15 residues. V lost 0 bases, J lost 6 bases, and 14 bases lay in between. CDR3 protein: CASSVGGASRDTQYF. CDR3 DNA: TGTGCCAGCAGCGTAGGGGGGGCTAGCCGCGATACGCAGTATTTT.

V usage is TRBV6-1 and J usage is TRBJ2-2; D gene uncertain. The CDR3 has 14 residues. Germline CDR1 reads MNHNS; CDR2 reads SASEGT. With 6 bases removed from V and 1 base from J, the gap between germline ends came to 9 bases. CDR3 amino acids: CASRDRKNTGELFF. The CDR3 DNA sequence: TGTGCCAGCAGGGACCGGAAGAACACCGGGGAGCTGTTTTTT.

This clonotype was found a few times. The rearrangement links TRBV3-1 to TRBJ2-2, with unresolved D. Germline CDR1 reads LGHDT; CDR2 reads YNNKEL (reference sequence). V was shortened by 6 bases and J by 2 bases, with 10 bases between the two germline ends. This CDR3 is built from 14 residues. CDR3 region: CASRGTSNTGELFF. CDR3 sequence (DNA): TGTGCCAGCAGAGGAACATCCAACACCGGGGAGCTGTTTTTT.

This clonotype was seen only a few times. The V call is TRBV7-8, the J call TRBJ1-5; 7 bases align to TRBD1. The CDR3 has 14 amino acids. CDR1 and CDR2 from the germline V gene are SGHVS and FQNEAQ. Trimming at V came to 4 bases and at J to 9 bases, leaving 9 bases not matched to a gene. CDR3 protein: CASSSTGNYRPQHF. The CDR3 DNA reads TGTGCCAGCAGCTCGACAGGGAATTATCGGCCCCAGCATTTT.

This clonotype has just a few counts. The V gene is TRBV7-2, the J gene TRBJ1-1; 7 bases are a match to TRBD1. Germline V CDR1 and CDR2: SGHTA, FQGNSA. The CDR3 length is 14 residues. Germline trimming cut 4 bases from V and 10 bases from J; bases unmatched to any gene: 12. The CDR3 is CASSSGAGGGVAFF. DNA of the CDR3: TGTGCCAGCAGCTCCGGGGCAGGGGGTGGCGTAGCTTTCTTT.

The chain recombines TRBV18 with TRBJ2-7; D is unclear. The V end was cut by 3 bases, the J end by 5 bases, with 14 bases between. The CDR3 runs 14 residues. CDR1 is KGHSH and CDR2 is LQKENI in the germline V gene. CDR3 in amino acids: CASSPPGVTHEQYF. The CDR3 DNA reads TGTGCCAGCTCACCCCCTGGCGTCACCCACGAGCAGTACTTC. Filled out from reference TRBV18 and TRBJ2-7, the complete variable domain reads NAGVMQNPRHLVRRRGQEARLRCSPMKGHSHVYWYRQLPEEGLKFMVYLQKENIIDESGMPKERFSAEFPKEGPSILRIQQVVRGDSAAYFCASSPPGVTHEQYFGPGTRLTVT.

The chain combines TRBV29-1 with TRBJ2-7; no clear D. Trimming took 7 bases from V and 0 from J, leaving 13 bases between them. Germline V gives CDR1 SQVTM, CDR2 ANQGSEA. This CDR3 has 13 amino acids. The CDR3 DNA follows: TGCAGCGCCCCCCGGACCGCCTCCTACGAGCAGTACTTC. This encodes CSAPRTASYEQYF.

This clonotype was picked up a small number of times. The DNA for the CDR3 is TGTGCCAGCAGCCACCCGACAGGGATGGCCAACGTCCTGACTTTC. Protein: CASSHPTGMANVLTF. This chain joins TRBV6-2 or TRBV6-3 and TRBJ2-6, with TRBD1 identical over 7 bases. This CDR3 contains 15 residues. Per germline, CDR1 MNHEY and CDR2 SVGEGT. After removal of 6 bases from V and 6 bases from J, the junction contained 8 bases not matched to a gene.

This chain uses TRBV7-6 with TRBJ2-2; 9 bases fit TRBD2. Unmatched junction bases numbered 5, after V lost 4 bases and J lost 2 bases. CDR1 SGHVS and CDR2 FNYEAQ come from the germline V gene. This CDR3 has 16 amino acids. CDR3 residues: CASSSTGLANTGELFF. CDR3 coding DNA: TGTGCCAGCAGCTCGACGGGACTAGCAAACACCGGGGAGCTGTTTTTT.

CDR3 in DNA: TGCGCCAGCAGCTTGCGGAATAGCGACTACGAGCAGTACTTC. Encoded protein: CASSLRNSDYEQYF. The J gene is TRBJ2-7, the V gene TRBV5-1; TRBD2 might be the D (5 bases). The CDR3 is 14 residues long. The V gene lost 1 base and the J gene lost 3 bases, with 11 bases spanning the gap. Germline CDR1 and CDR2: SGHRS and YFSETQ.

The chain recombines TRBV2 with TRBJ2-5; TRBD2 matches at 9 bases. V trimming: 1 base; J trimming: 2 bases; junction bases outside the gene matches: 8. Germline loops: CDR1 SNHLY, CDR2 FYNNEI. This CDR3 contains 17 residues. The CDR3 here is CASSEVDMREGQETQYF. In nucleotides, the CDR3 is TGTGCCAGCAGTGAAGTGGATATGCGGGAGGGACAAGAGACCCAGTACTTC.

V gene TRBV5-1 combines with J gene TRBJ2-1; 12 bases agree with TRBD2. The CDR3 is made up of 17 amino acids. Germline lookup yields CDR1 SGHRS and CDR2 YFSETQ. Germline trimming cut 4 bases from V and 5 bases from J; bases unmatched to any gene: 10. The CDR3 coding sequence is TGCGCCAGCAGCCTACCTTCTCTAGCGGGGGGGCACAATGAGCAGTTCTTC. This gives the protein CASSLPSLAGGHNEQFF.